This T cell receptor (beta chain) was recovered during a study of sequential checkpoint blockade in melanoma. The table came from immunoSEQ multiplex PCR; TCRdb's copy has only in-frame clones and leaves some out. This table holds under 20,000 clones, about 80% found once. The germline V gene has CDR1 SGHVS and CDR2 FQNEAQ. The CDR3 extends over 16 amino acids. Trimming removed 0 bases from V and 3 bases from J, with 13 bases in between. This clone was picked up a small number of times. Indicated treatment: randomized to nivolumab then ipilimumab (arm A) or the reverse (arm B). The chain couples TRBV7-8 to TRBJ2-3; a weak D match, TRBD1 (6 bases). This TCR derives from a human donor with melanoma. The sample in question was CD8+ T cells sorted from blood (inferred from file names), obtained from a patient given nivolumab and ipilimumab in sequence. The chain's CDR3 is CASSLAQGTGTDTQYF. The CDR3 DNA reads TGTGCCAGCAGCTTAGCCCAGGGGACCGGAACAGATACGCAGTATTTT.